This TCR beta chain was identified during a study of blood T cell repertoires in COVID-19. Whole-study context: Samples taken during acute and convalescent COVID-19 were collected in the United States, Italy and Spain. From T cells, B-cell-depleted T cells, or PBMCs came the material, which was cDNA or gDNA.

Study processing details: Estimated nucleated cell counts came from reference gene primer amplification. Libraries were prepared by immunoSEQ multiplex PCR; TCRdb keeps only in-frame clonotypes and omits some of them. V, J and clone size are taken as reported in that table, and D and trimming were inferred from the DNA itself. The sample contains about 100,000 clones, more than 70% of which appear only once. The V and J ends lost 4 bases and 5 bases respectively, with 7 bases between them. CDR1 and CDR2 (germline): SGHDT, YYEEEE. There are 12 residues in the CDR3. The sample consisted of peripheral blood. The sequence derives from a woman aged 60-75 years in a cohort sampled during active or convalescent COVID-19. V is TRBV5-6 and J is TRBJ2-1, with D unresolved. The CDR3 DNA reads TGTGCCAGCAGCCCAGTTAACAATGAGCAGTTCTTC. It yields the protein CASSPVNNEQFF.